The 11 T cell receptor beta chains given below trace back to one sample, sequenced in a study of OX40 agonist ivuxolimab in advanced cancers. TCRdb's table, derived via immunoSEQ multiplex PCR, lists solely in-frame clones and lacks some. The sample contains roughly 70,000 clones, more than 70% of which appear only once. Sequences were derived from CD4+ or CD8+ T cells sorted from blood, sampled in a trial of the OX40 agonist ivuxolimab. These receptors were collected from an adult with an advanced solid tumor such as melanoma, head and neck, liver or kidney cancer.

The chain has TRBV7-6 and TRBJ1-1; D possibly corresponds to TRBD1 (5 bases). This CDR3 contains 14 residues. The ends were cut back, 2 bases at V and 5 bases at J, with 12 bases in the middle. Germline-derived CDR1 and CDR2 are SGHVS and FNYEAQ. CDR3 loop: CASSLNVGRTEAFF. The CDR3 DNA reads TGTGCCAGCAGCTTAAATGTGGGGCGGACTGAAGCTTTCTTT.

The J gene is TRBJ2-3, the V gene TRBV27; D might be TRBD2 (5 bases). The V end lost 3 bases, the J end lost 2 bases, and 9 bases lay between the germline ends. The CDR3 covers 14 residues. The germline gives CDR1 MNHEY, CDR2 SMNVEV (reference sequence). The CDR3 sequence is CASSFGGDTDTQYF. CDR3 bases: TGTGCCAGCAGTTTCGGAGGAGACACAGATACGCAGTATTTT.

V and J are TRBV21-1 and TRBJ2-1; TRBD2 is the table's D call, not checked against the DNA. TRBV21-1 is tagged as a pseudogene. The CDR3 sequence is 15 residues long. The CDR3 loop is CASSRASPGGNEQFF. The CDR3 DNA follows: TGTGCCAGCAGCAGGGCTAGCCCCGGGGGGAATGAGCAGTTCTTC.

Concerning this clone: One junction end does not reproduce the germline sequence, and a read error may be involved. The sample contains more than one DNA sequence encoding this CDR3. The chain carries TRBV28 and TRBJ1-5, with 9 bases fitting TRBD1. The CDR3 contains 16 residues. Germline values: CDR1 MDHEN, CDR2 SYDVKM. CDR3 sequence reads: CASRPGQGILNQPQHF. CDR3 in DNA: TGTGCCAGCAGACCGGGACAGGGAATTTTAAATCAGCCTCAGCATTTT.

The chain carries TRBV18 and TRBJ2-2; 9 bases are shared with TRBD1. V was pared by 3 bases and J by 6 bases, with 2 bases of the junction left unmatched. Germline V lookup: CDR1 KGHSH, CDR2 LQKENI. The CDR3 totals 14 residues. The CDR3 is CASSPRQGAGELFF. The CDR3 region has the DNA TGTGCCAGCTCACCGAGACAGGGGGCCGGGGAGCTGTTTTTT.

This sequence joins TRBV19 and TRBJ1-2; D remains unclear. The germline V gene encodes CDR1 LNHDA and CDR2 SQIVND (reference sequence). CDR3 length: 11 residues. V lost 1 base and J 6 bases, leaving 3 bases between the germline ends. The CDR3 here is CASSIGDGYTF. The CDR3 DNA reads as TGTGCCAGTAGTATAGGGGATGGCTACACCTTC.

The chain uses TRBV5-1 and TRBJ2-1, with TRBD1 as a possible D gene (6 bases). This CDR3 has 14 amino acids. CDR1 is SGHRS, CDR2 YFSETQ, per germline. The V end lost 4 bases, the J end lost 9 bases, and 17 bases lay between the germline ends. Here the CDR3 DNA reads TGCGCCAGCAGCATGGCAGGGGTAGAGGGTGAGCAGTTCTTC. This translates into CASSMAGVEGEQFF. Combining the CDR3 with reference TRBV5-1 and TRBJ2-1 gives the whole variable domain KAGVTQTPRYLIKTRGQQVTLSCSPISGHRSVSWYQQTPGQGLQFLFEYFSETQRNKGNFPGRFSGRQFSNSRSEMNVSTLELGDSALYLCASSMAGVEGEQFFGPGTRLTVL.

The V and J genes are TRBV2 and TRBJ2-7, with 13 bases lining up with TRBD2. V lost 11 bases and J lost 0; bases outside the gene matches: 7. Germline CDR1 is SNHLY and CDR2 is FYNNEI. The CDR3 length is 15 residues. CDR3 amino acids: CAAGTSGTRSYEQYF. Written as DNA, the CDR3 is TGTGCCGCAGGGACTAGCGGGACCCGCTCCTACGAGCAGTACTTC.

CDR3 DNA: TGTGCCAGCTCACCAGGAGAGTTAGTTCGCATTCAGTACTTC. Translating it yields CASSPGELVRIQYF. The chain links TRBV18 to TRBJ2-4; D remains ambiguous. The V gene lost 2 bases and the J gene lost 9 bases, with 14 bases spanning the gap. This CDR3 has 14 residues. Germline loops: CDR1 KGHSH, CDR2 LQKENI.

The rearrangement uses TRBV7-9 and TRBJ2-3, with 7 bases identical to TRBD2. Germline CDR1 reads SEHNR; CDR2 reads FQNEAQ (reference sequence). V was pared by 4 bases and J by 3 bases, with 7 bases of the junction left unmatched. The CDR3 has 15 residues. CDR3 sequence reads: CASSSLRGGTDTQYF. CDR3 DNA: TGTGCCAGCAGCTCCCTTCGGGGAGGGACAGATACGCAGTATTTT.

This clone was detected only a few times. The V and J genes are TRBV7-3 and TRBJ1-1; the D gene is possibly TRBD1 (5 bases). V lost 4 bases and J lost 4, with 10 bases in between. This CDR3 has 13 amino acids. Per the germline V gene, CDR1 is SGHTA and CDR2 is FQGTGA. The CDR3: CASSSGSSTEAFF. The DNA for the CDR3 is TGTGCCAGCAGCTCAGGGTCCTCCACTGAAGCTTTCTTT. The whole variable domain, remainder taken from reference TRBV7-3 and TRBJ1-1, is GAGVSQTPSNKVTEKGKYVELRCDPISGHTALYWYRQSLGQGPEFLIYFQGTGAADDSGLPNDRFFAVRPEGSVSTLKIQRTERGDSAVYLCASSSGSSTEAFFGQGTRLTVV.